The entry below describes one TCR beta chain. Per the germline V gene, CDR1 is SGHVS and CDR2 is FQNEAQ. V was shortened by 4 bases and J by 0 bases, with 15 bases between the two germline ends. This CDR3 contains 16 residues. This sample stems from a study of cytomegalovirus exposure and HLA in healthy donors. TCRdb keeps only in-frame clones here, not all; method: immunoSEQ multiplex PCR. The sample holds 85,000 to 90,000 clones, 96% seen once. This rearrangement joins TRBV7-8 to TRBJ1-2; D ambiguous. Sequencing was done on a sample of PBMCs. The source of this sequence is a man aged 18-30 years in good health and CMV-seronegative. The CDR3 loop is CASSSKKRNSNYGYTF. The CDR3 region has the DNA TGTGCCAGCAGCTCCAAAAAAAGAAACTCTAACTATGGCTACACCTTC.